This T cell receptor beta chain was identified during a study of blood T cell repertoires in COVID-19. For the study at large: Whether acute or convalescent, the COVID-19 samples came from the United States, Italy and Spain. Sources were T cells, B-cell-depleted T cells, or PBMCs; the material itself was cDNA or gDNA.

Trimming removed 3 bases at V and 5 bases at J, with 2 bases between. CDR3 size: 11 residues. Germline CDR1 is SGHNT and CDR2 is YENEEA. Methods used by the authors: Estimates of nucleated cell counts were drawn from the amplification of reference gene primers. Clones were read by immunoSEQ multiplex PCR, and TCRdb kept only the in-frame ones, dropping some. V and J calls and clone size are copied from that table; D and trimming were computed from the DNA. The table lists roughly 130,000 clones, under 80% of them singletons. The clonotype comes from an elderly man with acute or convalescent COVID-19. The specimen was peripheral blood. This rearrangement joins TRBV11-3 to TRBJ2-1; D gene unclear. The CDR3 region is CASSFDNEQFF. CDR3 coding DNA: TGTGCCAGCAGCTTCGACAATGAGCAGTTCTTC.